The 14 T cell receptor beta chains listed next were all sequenced from one sample in a study of T cell responses to AZD1222 COVID-19 vaccine. The repertoire was sequenced with immunoSEQ multiplex PCR; TCRdb's copy has only in-frame clones and lacks some. The data contain roughly 150,000 clones, 88% of them singletons. The sequencing used peripheral blood, collected on day 0 of MenACWY control vaccination. Receptors were obtained from an adult in good health.

This clone was counted only a few times. This rearrangement joins TRBV27 to TRBJ2-1; TRBD2 agrees at 8 bases. The CDR3 totals 12 residues. J lost 10 bases, V lost 5 bases, and 4 bases had no gene match. Per the germline V gene, CDR1 is MNHEY and CDR2 is SMNVEV (reference sequence). The CDR3 here is CASSRASGEQFF. The CDR3 DNA reads as TGTGCCAGCAGTCGGGCTAGCGGGGAGCAGTTCTTC.

The rearrangement joins TRBV6-2 or TRBV6-3 to TRBJ2-7; 7 bases agree with TRBD2. With 5 bases clipped from V and 9 bases from J, the junction kept 16 bases outside the gene matches. Germline loops: CDR1 MNHEY, CDR2 SVGEGT. This CDR3 region has 15 residues. The CDR3 DNA reads as TGTGCCAGCAGTGCTAGCGGCAGTGGCGGCCTGTGGCAGTACTTC. Translating gives CASSASGSGGLWQYF.

This clone was recorded once. This chain joins TRBV7-6 and TRBJ2-5, with D maybe TRBD1 (7 bases). V lost 1 base, J lost 0 bases, and 15 bases lay in between. Germline V CDR1 and CDR2: SGHVS, FNYEAQ. The CDR3 length is 17 residues. This CDR3 is CASSLGAAGGYQETQYF. The CDR3 region has the DNA TGTGCCAGCAGCTTAGGAGCGGCAGGGGGGTACCAAGAGACCCAGTACTTC.

The chain combines TRBV28 with TRBJ1-2, with D possibly matching TRBD1 (6 bases). CDR1 MDHEN and CDR2 SYDVKM come from the germline V gene. This CDR3 is 15 amino acids long. The V end was cut by 6 bases, the J end by 8 bases, with 22 bases between. CDR3 amino acids: CASSNPDRPLVGYTF. CDR3 sequence (DNA): TGTGCCAGCAGCAATCCGGACAGACCTCTTGTCGGCTACACCTTC.

A few counts support this clone. The chain uses TRBV3-1 (or the pseudogene TRBV3-2) and TRBJ2-2; D is tentatively TRBD1 or TRBD2 (5 bases each). The CDR3 runs to 14 residues. V lost 1 base to trimming and J lost 7 bases, with 10 bases between them. The germline CDR1 and CDR2 sequences are LGHDT and YNNKEL (reference sequence). CDR3 loop: CASSQGGYGGELFF. The DNA of the CDR3 is TGTGCCAGCAGCCAAGGGGGGTATGGCGGGGAGCTGTTTTTT.

V gene TRBV10-3 combines with J gene TRBJ1-6, with D possibly being TRBD1 (6 bases). Trimming shortened V by 2 bases and J by 0 bases, and 17 bases separated the two germline ends. The CDR3 covers 19 residues. Germline-derived CDR1 and CDR2 are ENHRY and SYGVKD. The chain's CDR3 is CAISESIPRGGSYNSPLHF. CDR3 DNA: TGTGCCATCAGTGAGAGTATCCCCAGGGGCGGCTCCTATAATTCACCCCTCCACTTT.

This clone has just one count. V gene TRBV19 combines with J gene TRBJ2-5, with D perhaps TRBD1 or TRBD2 (5 bases each). The CDR3 totals 15 residues. Germline V gene sequence: CDR1 LNHDA, CDR2 SQIVND (reference sequence). V shed 1 base and J shed 1 base, with 10 bases lying between them. CDR3 in DNA: TGTGCCAGTAGTATAGTGGGACCTTTCCAAGAGACCCAGTACTTC. Amino acid sequence: CASSIVGPFQETQYF.

The chain combines TRBV20-1 with TRBJ1-1, with 7 bases lining up with TRBD1. CDR1 and CDR2 from the germline V gene are DFQATT and SNEGSKA (reference sequence). The CDR3 extends over 18 amino acids. J gave up 1 base and V 3 bases, and 17 bases lay outside the gene matches. The CDR3 nucleotides are TGCAGTGCTAGTCCTGTACTACTCGAGGGGGCGGGGAACACTGAAGCTTTCTTT. It encodes CSASPVLLEGAGNTEAFF.

The CDR3, as DNA: TGTGCCAGCAGTCCGCAACTCAGGGGCCGAAATACAGATACGCAGTATTTT. Translation: CASSPQLRGRNTDTQYF. The chain combines TRBV25-1 with TRBJ2-3; TRBD1 might be the D (6 bases). V was trimmed by 5 bases and J by 3 bases, leaving 21 bases between them. CDR3 length: 17 residues. Germline loops: CDR1 MGHDK, CDR2 SYGVNS.

The chain carries TRBV7-4 and TRBJ1-5; 9 nucleotides align to TRBD1. Germline loops: CDR1 SGHVT, CDR2 SQSDAQ. The trim removed 5 bases at V and 9 bases at J, leaving 5 bases unmatched. The CDR3 spans 13 residues. The CDR3: CASSITGGPPQHF. The DNA of the CDR3 is TGTGCCAGCAGCATCACAGGGGGCCCGCCCCAGCATTTT.

The genes are TRBV12-3 or TRBV12-4 and TRBJ1-5; D remains ambiguous. CDR3 length: 13 residues. Trimming stripped 7 bases from V and 7 bases from J, with 14 bases between. This CDR3 is CASMTSRGQPQHF. The CDR3 nucleotides read TGTGCCAGCATGACAAGCCGGGGACAGCCCCAGCATTTT.

V gene TRBV19 combines with J gene TRBJ1-1; TRBD1 aligns across 7 bases. CDR3 size: 12 residues. With 7 bases clipped from V and 5 bases from J, the junction kept 4 bases outside the gene matches. The germline CDR1 and CDR2 sequences are LNHDA and SQIVND (reference sequence). CDR3 sequence (DNA): TGTGCCAGTAAAGAACAGGGGACTGAAGCTTTCTTT. Its translation is CASKEQGTEAFF.

The chain is built from TRBV7-9 and TRBJ2-3, with a possible D match to TRBD2 (6 bases). V was clipped by 4 bases and J by 0 bases, with 17 bases between them. Germline V gene lookup returns CDR1 SEHNR and CDR2 FQNEAQ (reference sequence). This CDR3 contains 17 residues. The CDR3 DNA sequence: TGTGCCAGCAGCTCTCCGCGTGGAGGGCTTAGCACAGATACGCAGTATTTT. Protein sequence: CASSSPRGGLSTDTQYF.

As regards this clone: Other nucleotide sequences from this sample produce the same CDR3. The chain joins TRBV7-2 to TRBJ1-5, with 7 bases matching TRBD1. Germline V gene sequence: CDR1 SGHTA, CDR2 FQGNSA. V trimming: 1 base; J trimming: 4 bases; junction bases outside the gene matches: 1. The CDR3 has 14 residues. CDR3: CASSLDRGNQPQHF. The CDR3 DNA reads TGTGCCAGCAGCTTAGACAGGGGAAATCAGCCCCAGCATTTT.